These 8 T cell receptor beta chains were sequenced from one sample in a study of shared clonotypes between healthy human individuals (TCRdb year 2020). The method behind the library was the immunoSEQ multiplex PCR assay. TCRdb holds this immuneACCESS table with in-frame rearrangements only. Some clones are missing; in checked studies, unresolved V genes explain under half, and the rest has no known cause. In all, the sample holds hundreds of thousands of clones, and roughly 95% of those were seen once. Approximately 0.11% of the sample belongs to the ten largest clones. CD8 naive samples consisted of CD45RO-negative cells that were positively selected for CCR7, yielding a CD45RA+CCR7+ population without TemRA cells. The source material was naive CD8+ T cells sorted from blood. What this sample's cell subset or site label stands for: CD45RA+CCR7+. Receptor source: a woman in her 30s in good health.

The V and J genes are TRBV6-6 and TRBJ2-2; TRBD2 is a possible D gene (6 bases). Trimming cost V 2 bases and J 4 bases, with 14 bases left between them. CDR1 and CDR2 from the germline V gene are MNHNY and SVGAGI (reference sequence). This CDR3 is built from 16 residues. The CDR3 sequence is CASSYVAADSTGELFF. The CDR3 DNA follows: TGTGCCAGCAGTTACGTAGCGGCAGATTCCACCGGGGAGCTGTTTTTT.

The rearrangement uses TRBV5-1 and TRBJ2-7; weak D call: TRBD1 (6 bases). The germline gives CDR1 SGHRS, CDR2 YFSETQ. The CDR3 is 14 residues long. The V end was cut by 1 base, the J end by 2 bases, with 10 bases between. CDR3: CASSLRDTTYEQYF. The CDR3 region has the DNA TGCGCCAGCAGCTTGCGGGACACAACCTACGAGCAGTACTTC.

The chain recombines TRBV14 with TRBJ1-3, with D perhaps TRBD1 (5 bases). This CDR3 has 17 residues. In germline, CDR1 is SGHDN, CDR2 FVKESK. V lost 1 base, J lost 4 bases, and 17 bases lay in between. CDR3 protein: CASSQGPQGLTGNTIYF. In DNA, the CDR3 is TGTGCCAGCAGCCAAGGGCCTCAGGGACTGACAGGAAACACCATATATTTT.

V usage is TRBV7-9 and J usage is TRBJ2-7; D uncertain. The CDR3 is 13 residues long. V lost 2 bases and J lost 0, with 5 bases in between. CDR1 SEHNR and CDR2 FQNEAQ come from the germline V gene (reference sequence). For the CDR3, the DNA is TGTGCCAGCAGCTTAACAATCTCCTACGAGCAGTACTTC. Its protein is CASSLTISYEQYF. Full variable domain (outside the CDR3, taken from reference TRBV7-9 and TRBJ2-7): DTGVSQNPRHKITKRGQNVTFRCDPISEHNRLYWYRQTLGQGPEFLTYFQNEAQLEKSRLLSDRFSAERPKGSFSTLEIQRTEQGDSAMYLCASSLTISYEQYFGPGTRLTVT.

The genes are TRBV28 and TRBJ2-2; no reliable D call. Per germline, CDR1 MDHEN and CDR2 SYDVKM. V was cut by 4 bases and J by 7 bases, with 4 bases left in between. The CDR3 consists of 11 residues. This CDR3 is CASSSGGELFF. The CDR3 DNA sequence: TGTGCCAGCAGTTCGGGCGGGGAGCTGTTTTTT.

The rearrangement links TRBV18 to TRBJ2-7; 14 nucleotides line up with TRBD2. The length of the CDR3 is 16 residues. CDR1 KGHSH and CDR2 LQKENI come from the germline V gene. The V and J ends lost 1 base and 6 bases, in that order; junction bases with no gene match: 5. The CDR3 is CASSPLGGTSGSEQYF. The CDR3 DNA sequence: TGTGCCAGCTCACCACTGGGTGGGACTAGCGGGAGCGAGCAGTACTTC.

The rearrangement links TRBV6-4 to TRBJ2-1; 7 bases align to TRBD2. The CDR3 sequence is 15 residues long. Germline V gene lookup returns CDR1 MRHNA and CDR2 SNTAGT. V lost 3 bases to trimming and J lost 4 bases; unmatched junction nucleotides: 6. This CDR3 reads CASSDFAGAYNEQFF. CDR3 nucleotides: TGTGCCAGCAGTGATTTTGCGGGAGCATACAATGAGCAGTTCTTC.

This clone has only one observation. This rearrangement joins TRBV7-6 to TRBJ2-7; the D is unclear. Germline V lookup: CDR1 SGHVS, CDR2 FNYEAQ. This CDR3 spans 17 amino acids. V was trimmed by 1 base and J by 0 bases, leaving 16 bases between them. The CDR3: CASSLVAGPHSSYEQYF. DNA for the CDR3: TGTGCCAGCAGCTTAGTGGCTGGCCCCCATAGCTCCTACGAGCAGTACTTC.